This TCR beta chain appears in the sequencing data of a study of blood T cell repertoires in COVID-19. At the level of the study: Researchers got acute and convalescent COVID-19 samples from the United States, Italy and Spain. PBMCs, B-cell-depleted T cells, or T cells provided the cDNA or gDNA that made up the material.

The CDR3 is 14 residues long. Trimming took 4 bases from V and 0 from J, leaving 10 bases between them. Germline V gene sequence: CDR1 SGHRS, CDR2 YFSETQ. Original processing notes: It was from reference gene primer amplification that nucleated cell counts were estimated. Clones were sequenced by immunoSEQ multiplex PCR, and TCRdb holds only the in-frame ones, with some missing. D and trimming come from the DNA, and the V and J calls and clone size come from that table. The sample yields about 77,000 clones, about 91% seen once. The sequencing input was peripheral blood. V is TRBV5-1 and J is TRBJ1-1; tentative D call: TRBD1 (5 bases). The clonotype originates from a woman at least 80 years old with acute or convalescent COVID-19. CDR3 in DNA: TGCGCCAGCAGCGTCCTGACAGTGAACACTGAAGCTTTCTTT. This translates into CASSVLTVNTEAFF. Combining the CDR3 with reference TRBV5-1 and TRBJ1-1 gives the whole variable domain KAGVTQTPRYLIKTRGQQVTLSCSPISGHRSVSWYQQTPGQGLQFLFEYFSETQRNKGNFPGRFSGRQFSNSRSEMNVSTLELGDSALYLCASSVLTVNTEAFFGQGTRLTVV.